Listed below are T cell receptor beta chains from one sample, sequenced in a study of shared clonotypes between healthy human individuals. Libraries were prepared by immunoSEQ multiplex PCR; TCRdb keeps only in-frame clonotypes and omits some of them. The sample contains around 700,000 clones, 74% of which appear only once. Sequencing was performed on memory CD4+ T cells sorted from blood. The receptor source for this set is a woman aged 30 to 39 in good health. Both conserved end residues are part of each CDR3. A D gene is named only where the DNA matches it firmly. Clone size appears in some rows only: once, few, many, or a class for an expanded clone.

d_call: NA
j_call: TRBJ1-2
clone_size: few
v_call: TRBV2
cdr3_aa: CASSEGGLYGYTF
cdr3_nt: TGTGCCAGCAGTGAGGGGGGGCTCTATGGCTACACCTTC

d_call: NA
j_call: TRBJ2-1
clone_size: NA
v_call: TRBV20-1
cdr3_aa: CSAGKFHEQFF
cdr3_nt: TGCAGTGCTGGAAAATTCCATGAGCAGTTCTTC

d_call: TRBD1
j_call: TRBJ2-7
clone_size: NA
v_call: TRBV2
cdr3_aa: CASRDNLGQFNGYEQYF
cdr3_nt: TGTGCCAGCAGGGATAATTTGGGACAGTTTAACGGCTACGAGCAGTACTTC

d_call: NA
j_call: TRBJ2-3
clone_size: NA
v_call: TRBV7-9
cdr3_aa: CASAYRDAQYF
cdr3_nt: TGTGCCAGCGCGTACCGTGATGCGCAGTATTTT

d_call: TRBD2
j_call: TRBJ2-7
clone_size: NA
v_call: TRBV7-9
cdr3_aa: CASSLSVGGPVHEQYF
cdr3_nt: TGTGCCAGCAGCTTATCAGTGGGAGGGCCGGTCCACGAGCAGTACTTC

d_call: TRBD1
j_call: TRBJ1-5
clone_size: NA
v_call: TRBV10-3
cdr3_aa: CASSGGQAGNQPQHF
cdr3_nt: TGTGCCTCATCGGGAGGACAGGCCGGCAATCAGCCCCAGCATTTT

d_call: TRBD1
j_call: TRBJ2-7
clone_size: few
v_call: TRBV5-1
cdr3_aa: CASSSRTGSYEQYF
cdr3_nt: TGCGCCAGCAGCTCGAGGACAGGGTCCTACGAGCAGTACTTC

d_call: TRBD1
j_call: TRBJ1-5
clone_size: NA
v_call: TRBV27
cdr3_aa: CASSGGGQVWNQPQHF
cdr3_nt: TGTGCCAGCAGTGGTGGAGGACAGGTCTGGAATCAGCCCCAGCATTTT

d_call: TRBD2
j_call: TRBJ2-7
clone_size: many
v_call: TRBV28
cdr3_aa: CASSLSSSGNYEQYF
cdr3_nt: TGTGCCAGCAGCCTCTCGTCCAGCGGGAACTACGAGCAGTACTTC

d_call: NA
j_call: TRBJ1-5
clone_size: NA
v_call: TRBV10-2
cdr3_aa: CASSVSRSSNQPQHF
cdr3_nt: TGCGCCAGCAGTGTGTCCAGGTCGAGCAATCAGCCCCAGCATTTT

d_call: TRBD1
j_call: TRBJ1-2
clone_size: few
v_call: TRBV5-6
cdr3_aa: CASSLVLGGGNYGYTF
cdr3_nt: TGTGCCAGCAGCTTGGTCTTAGGGGGCGGCAACTATGGCTACACCTTC

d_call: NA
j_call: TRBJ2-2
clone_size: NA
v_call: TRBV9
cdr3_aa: CASSQTLRGELFF
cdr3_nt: TGTGCCAGCAGCCAGACCTTAAGGGGGGAGCTGTTTTTT

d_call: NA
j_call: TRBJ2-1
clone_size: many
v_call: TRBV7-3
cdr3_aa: CASSPGDNEQFF
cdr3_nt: TGTGCCAGCAGCCCCGGGGACAATGAGCAGTTCTTC

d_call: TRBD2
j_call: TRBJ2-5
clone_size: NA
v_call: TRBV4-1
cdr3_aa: CASSQTSGRSSGETQYF
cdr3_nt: TGCGCCAGCAGCCAAACTAGCGGGAGATCGTCTGGAGAGACCCAGTACTTC

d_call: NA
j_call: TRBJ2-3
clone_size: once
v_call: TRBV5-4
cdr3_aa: CASSQTGGLDTQYF
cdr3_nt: TGTGCCAGCAGCCAAACTGGGGGGTTAGATACGCAGTATTTT

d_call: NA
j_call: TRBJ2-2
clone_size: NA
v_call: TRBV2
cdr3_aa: CASSEWVDGELFF
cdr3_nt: TGTGCCAGCAGTGAATGGGTGGACGGGGAGCTGTTTTTT

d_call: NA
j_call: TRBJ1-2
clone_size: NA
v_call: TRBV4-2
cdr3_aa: CASSQNRPGGYTF
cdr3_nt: TGTGCCAGCAGCCAAAACAGGCCAGGAGGCTACACCTTC

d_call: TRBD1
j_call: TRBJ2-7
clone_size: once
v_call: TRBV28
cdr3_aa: CASSLSLTGSYEQYF
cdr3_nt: TGTGCCAGCAGTTTATCGCTGACAGGGTCCTACGAGCAGTACTTC

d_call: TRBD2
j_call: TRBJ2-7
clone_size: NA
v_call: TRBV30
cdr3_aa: CAWSVRAGVGEQYF
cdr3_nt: TGTGCCTGGAGTGTAAGAGCGGGAGTCGGCGAGCAGTACTTC

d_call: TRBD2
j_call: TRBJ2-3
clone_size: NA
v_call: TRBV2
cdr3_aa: CASSEAWTSEIDTQYF
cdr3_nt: TGTGCCAGCAGTGAAGCGTGGACTAGCGAGATCGATACGCAGTATTTT

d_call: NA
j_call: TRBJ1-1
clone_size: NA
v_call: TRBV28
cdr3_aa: CASSSGSVNTEAFF
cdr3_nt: TGTGCCAGCAGCTCCGGGTCGGTGAACACTGAAGCTTTCTTT

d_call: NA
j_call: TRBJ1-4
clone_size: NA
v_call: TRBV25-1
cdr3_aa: CASSEYPRQTGEKLFF
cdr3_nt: TGTGCCAGCAGTGAATATCCACGACAGACTGGGGAAAAACTGTTTTTT

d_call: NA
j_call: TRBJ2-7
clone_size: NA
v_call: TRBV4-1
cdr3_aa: CASSQGPPGGIATYEQYF
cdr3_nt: TGCGCCAGCAGCCAGGGGCCCCCAGGAGGTATAGCAACTTACGAGCAGTACTTC